This T cell receptor beta chain derives from a study of T cell changes during pregnancy in multiple sclerosis (dated by TCRdb to the late 2010s). As for the study more broadly: In women with multiple sclerosis, the researchers looked at how the T cell repertoire shifted as pregnancy progressed.

Comments on this clone: This clone's antigen is unknown. Nothing much larger sits one base from this clone, and base qualities are not available.

CDR1 and CDR2, per the germline V gene, are SGHRS and YFSETQ. The V and J ends are trimmed by 4 bases and 6 bases, leaving 13 bases between them. Counted from cysteine to phenylalanine, this CDR3 has 13 amino acids. Only the CDR3 DNA is retained, 39 bases long and in frame from the first base. The library was built by means of the immunoSEQ multiplex PCR assay. TCRdb took over this immuneACCESS table, retaining in-frame rearrangements with V and J assigned. Such tables are incomplete; in checked studies, under half of the missing clones stem from an unresolved V gene, and the remainder is unexplained. The sample has 60,000 to 90,000 clones on record, approximately 89% of them singletons. Of the sample, around 1.8% is held by the ten largest clones.

Recombination joined TRBV5-1 with TRBJ1-2, with an unclear D gene assignment. The TCR sequence derives from a female donor with multiple sclerosis, enrolled in a pregnancy study. The input for sequencing was peripheral blood, taken before pregnancy. The encoded CDR3 is CASSPSLEDGYTF. The nucleotide sequence reads as follows: TGCGCCAGCAGCCCCTCCCTCGAGGATGGCTACACCTTC.